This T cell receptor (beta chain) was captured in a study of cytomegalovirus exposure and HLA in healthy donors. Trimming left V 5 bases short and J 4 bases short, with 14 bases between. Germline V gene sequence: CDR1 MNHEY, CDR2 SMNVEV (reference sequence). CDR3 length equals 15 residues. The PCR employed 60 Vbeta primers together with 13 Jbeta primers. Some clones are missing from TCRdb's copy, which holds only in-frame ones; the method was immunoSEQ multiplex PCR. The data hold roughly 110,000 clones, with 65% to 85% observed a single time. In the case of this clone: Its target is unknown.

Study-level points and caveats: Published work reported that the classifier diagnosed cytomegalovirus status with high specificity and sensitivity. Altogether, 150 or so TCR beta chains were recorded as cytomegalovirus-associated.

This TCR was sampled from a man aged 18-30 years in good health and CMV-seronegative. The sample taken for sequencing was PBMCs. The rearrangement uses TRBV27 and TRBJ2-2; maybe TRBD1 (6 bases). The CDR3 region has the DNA TGTGCCAGCAGTCCCCCGGGACAAGTCACCGGGGAGCTGTTTTTT. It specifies CASSPPGQVTGELFF.